This T cell receptor (beta chain) came from a study of blood T cell repertoires in COVID-19. Study-wide context: Samples taken during acute and convalescent COVID-19 were collected in the United States, Italy and Spain. T cells, B-cell-depleted T cells, or PBMCs provided the cDNA or gDNA that served as material.

Those enrolled in Seattle joined during active infection and were followed longitudinally afterward. Data came from immunoSEQ multiplex PCR; TCRdb stores just in-frame clones and leaves some out. Of some 200,000 clones in the sample, around 84% were seen once. Germline V CDR1 and CDR2: MGHRA, YSYEKL. Trimming pared 4 bases from V and 4 bases from J, leaving 12 bases between. CDR3 length: 14 amino acids. V gene TRBV4-1 combines with J gene TRBJ2-3, with D possibly matching TRBD2 (6 bases). Sequenced input: peripheral blood. The sequence derives from an elderly woman with COVID-19, enrolled during active disease. CDR3 nucleotides: TGCGCCAGCAGCCCGGGACTTTGGGCAGATACGCAGTATTTT. It yields the protein CASSPGLWADTQYF.